This T cell receptor beta chain is from a study of patients and donors after allogeneic stem cell transplantation. The CDR3 has 15 residues. Germline-derived CDR1 and CDR2 are MGHDK and SYGVNS. V trimming: 8 bases; J trimming: 2 bases; junction bases outside the gene matches: 11. MiXCR, applied by TCRdb to the RT-PCR reads, yields one record per CDR3 protein. Among nearly 20,000 distinct CDR3 sequences listed, about 5% were seen once. This clonotype was counted between two and nine times. This TCR came from a human donor who was either an allogeneic HSCT recipient or a stem cell or donor lymphocyte infusion donor (not recorded which). It is not recorded whose cells these are; they may come from a transplant donor. Input material: blood, either unsorted or a sorted T cell fraction (not recorded which). V is TRBV25-1 and J is TRBJ2-7; 8 bases agree with TRBD1. This CDR3 reads CASGGLPDRAYEQYF. CDR3 nucleotides: TGTGCCAGCGGAGGTCTACCGGACAGGGCCTACGAGCAGTACTTC.